A single sample is the source of the 27 T cell receptor beta chains below, sequenced in a study of blood T cell repertoires in COVID-19. Assay used: immunoSEQ multiplex PCR; TCRdb lists only in-frame clones, some missing. The sample shows tens of thousands of clones, 65% to 85% of them seen only once. Sample: peripheral blood. The receptors shown here come from an elderly man with active or convalescent COVID-19.

The genes are TRBV6-5 and TRBJ1-2; the match to TRBD1 covers 7 bases. The V and J ends lost 0 bases and 8 bases, in that order; junction bases with no gene match: 6. This CDR3 contains 14 residues. CDR1 MNHEY and CDR2 SVGAGI come from the germline V gene. CDR3 sequence: CASSYSTGLGGYTF. CDR3 nucleotide sequence: TGTGCCAGCAGTTACTCGACAGGGCTGGGCGGCTACACCTTC.

Turning to this clone: A much more abundant neighbour one base away suggests this may be a read error. The CDR3 loop is CSASVSFPNEKLFF. The CDR3 DNA reads as TGCAGTGCTAGTGTGAGCTTCCCAAATGAAAAACTGTTTTTT. V gene TRBV20-1 combines with J gene TRBJ1-4; D is unclear. There are 14 residues in the CDR3. Trimming removed 3 bases at V and 5 bases at J, with 13 bases between. The germline gives CDR1 DFQATT, CDR2 SNEGSKA (reference sequence).

This clone has just a few counts. V usage is TRBV11-3 and J usage is TRBJ2-2; TRBD1 agrees at 9 bases. This CDR3 has 14 amino acids. Germline V gene lookup returns CDR1 SGHNT and CDR2 YENEEA. Trimming took 5 bases from V and 7 from J; bases not matched to a gene: 5. CDR3 in amino acids: CASSPRQGDGELFF. The CDR3 bases are TGTGCCAGCAGCCCCAGACAGGGGGACGGGGAGCTGTTTTTT.

This rearrangement joins TRBV9 to TRBJ1-2, with 9 positions matching TRBD1. Germline values: CDR1 SGDLS, CDR2 YYNGEE. Trimming cost V 3 bases and J 2 bases; bases outside gene matches: 5. CDR3 length: 15 amino acids. CDR3 DNA sequence: TGTGCCAGCAGCGCTACAACAGGGGGCAACTATGGCTACACCTTC. This gives the protein CASSATTGGNYGYTF.

The chain is built from TRBV5-4 and TRBJ2-1; 7 bases align to TRBD1. CDR1 is SGHNT and CDR2 is YYREEE in the germline V gene (reference sequence). Germline trimming cut 4 bases from V and 8 bases from J; bases unmatched to any gene: 9. There are 14 residues in the CDR3. The CDR3 region has the DNA TGTGCCAGCAGCCCCAGGACAGGAGTCGATGAGCAGTTCTTC. It codes for CASSPRTGVDEQFF.

This chain joins TRBV5-8 and TRBJ1-5; no firm D call. This CDR3 region has 15 residues. Trimming took 4 bases from V and 3 from J, leaving 14 bases between them. In germline, CDR1 is SGHTS, CDR2 YDEGEE. As DNA, the CDR3 is TGTGCCAGCAGCCCGGCCGGAGGGTACAATCAGCCCCAGCATTTT. Its protein is CASSPAGGYNQPQHF.

The V and J genes are TRBV13 and TRBJ2-2, with D possibly being TRBD2 (5 bases). V dropped 1 base and J dropped 3 bases, with 9 bases sitting between them. This CDR3 comprises 15 residues. The germline V gene has CDR1 PRHDT and CDR2 FYEKMQ (reference sequence). The chain's CDR3 is CASSLDVRDTGELFF. The CDR3 bases are TGTGCCAGCAGCTTAGACGTGAGGGACACCGGGGAGCTGTTTTTT.

V is TRBV3-1 (or the pseudogene TRBV3-2) and J is TRBJ1-1; D not resolved. The CDR3 loop spans 15 amino acids. Per germline, CDR1 LGHDT and CDR2 YNNKEL (reference sequence). The V end was cut by 4 bases, the J end by 0 bases, with 12 bases between. The CDR3 DNA reads as TGTGCCAGCAGCCTTGCCGGGAGACTGAACACTGAAGCTTTCTTT. Translation gives CASSLAGRLNTEAFF.

The chain recombines TRBV5-1 with TRBJ1-1, with a weak D call TRBD1 (5 bases). V was cut by 2 bases and J by 4 bases, with 12 bases left in between. The V gene's germline CDR1 is SGHRS and CDR2 YFSETQ. This CDR3 is 14 amino acids long. The CDR3 region is CASSLWGEPTEAFF. The CDR3, as DNA: TGCGCCAGCAGCTTATGGGGGGAGCCCACTGAAGCTTTCTTT. The variable domain in full, completed from reference TRBV5-1 and TRBJ1-1, reads KAGVTQTPRYLIKTRGQQVTLSCSPISGHRSVSWYQQTPGQGLQFLFEYFSETQRNKGNFPGRFSGRQFSNSRSEMNVSTLELGDSALYLCASSLWGEPTEAFFGQGTRLTVV.

This chain joins TRBV6-6 and TRBJ2-2; D is perhaps TRBD1 (8 bases). The CDR3 length is 15 residues. Trimming shortened V by 6 bases and J by 3 bases, and 14 bases separated the two germline ends. CDR1 MNHNY and CDR2 SVGAGI come from the germline V gene (reference sequence). The CDR3 coding sequence is TGTGCCAGCAGCCTAACAGGGGGGGACACCGGGGAGCTGTTTTTT. Translated: CASSLTGGDTGELFF.

This chain uses TRBV19 with TRBJ1-2; D not certain. The germline V gene encodes CDR1 LNHDA and CDR2 SQIVND (reference sequence). V lost 2 bases and J 5 bases, leaving 9 bases between the germline ends. The CDR3 runs to 13 residues. The CDR3 here is CASSIQPGYGYTF. The CDR3 region has the DNA TGTGCCAGTAGTATACAGCCGGGGTATGGCTACACCTTC.

The chain uses TRBV6-5 and TRBJ1-6; 9 bases agree with TRBD1. Germline assignment: CDR1 MNHEY and CDR2 SVGAGI. V lost 2 bases, J lost 10 bases, and 3 bases stayed unmatched. This CDR3 contains 14 residues. The CDR3 is CASSYGTGPSPLHF. The CDR3 region has the DNA TGTGCCAGCAGTTACGGGACAGGGCCCTCACCCCTCCACTTT.

The CDR3 reads CASSSTAGTEAFF. The CDR3 coding sequence is TGTGCCAGCAGTTCGACAGCTGGCACTGAAGCTTTCTTT. The genes are TRBV11-2 and TRBJ1-1, with D perhaps TRBD1 (5 bases). Germline assignment: CDR1 SGHAT and CDR2 FQNNGV. This CDR3 is 13 amino acids long. Deletions cut 6 bases from V and 4 bases from J, with 12 bases between.

The chain carries TRBV7-2 and TRBJ2-5; D perhaps matches TRBD1 (6 bases). CDR3 length equals 17 residues. The germline gives CDR1 SGHTA, CDR2 FQGNSA. V shed 3 bases and J shed 5 bases, with 22 bases lying between them. This CDR3 reads CASSFIPGSTGSETQYF. The CDR3, as DNA: TGTGCCAGCAGCTTTATCCCCGGTTCTACAGGGTCCGAGACCCAGTACTTC.

This clone was counted only a few times. The chain employs TRBV18 and TRBJ2-7, with 9 bases matching TRBD2. The length of the CDR3 is 15 residues. With 6 bases clipped from V and 3 bases from J, the junction kept 9 bases outside the gene matches. Germline values: CDR1 KGHSH, CDR2 LQKENI. The CDR3 sequence: CASSPTSGRLYEQYF. The CDR3, as DNA: TGTGCCAGCTCGCCTACTAGCGGGCGGCTCTACGAGCAGTACTTC. The complete variable domain, with remaining parts taken from reference TRBV18 and TRBJ2-7, reads NAGVMQNPRHLVRRRGQEARLRCSPMKGHSHVYWYRQLPEEGLKFMVYLQKENIIDESGMPKERFSAEFPKEGPSILRIQQVVRGDSAAYFCASSPTSGRLYEQYFGPGTRLTVT.

Only a few counts were recorded for this clone. J is TRBJ1-3 and V is TRBV9; 7 positions agree with TRBD1. J lost 2 bases, V lost 3 bases, and 2 bases had no gene match. Germline V gives CDR1 SGDLS, CDR2 YYNGEE. The CDR3 totals 14 residues. CDR3 nucleotide sequence: TGTGCCAGCAGCGCCGGGACAGCTGGAAACACCATATATTTT. As protein: CASSAGTAGNTIYF.

This clone was counted a single time. The chain has TRBV6-5 and TRBJ1-2; the D is unclear. Trimming took 6 bases from V and 2 from J, leaving 13 bases between them. Germline V gives CDR1 MNHEY, CDR2 SVGAGI. The length of the CDR3 is 14 residues. CDR3 residues: CASRGDDGNYGYTF. For the CDR3, the DNA is TGTGCCAGCAGGGGAGACGACGGGAACTATGGCTACACCTTC.

The chain has TRBV2 and TRBJ2-4, with 9 bases fitting TRBD1. From germline, CDR1 is SNHLY and CDR2 FYNNEI. This CDR3 has 14 amino acids. After removal of 6 bases from V and 8 bases from J, the junction contained 8 bases not matched to a gene. CDR3: CASRVTGGEYIQYF. In nucleotides, the CDR3 is TGTGCCAGCAGGGTTACAGGGGGCGAGTACATTCAGTACTTC.

This chain connects TRBV5-1 to TRBJ2-5, with 7 bases matching TRBD2. The CDR3 totals 15 residues. V dropped 4 bases and J dropped 4; count of bases not matched to a gene: 10. Germline V gene sequence: CDR1 SGHRS, CDR2 YFSETQ. The CDR3 DNA reads as TGCGCCAGCAGCCCAGGGCCCGGGGGGAGAGAGACCCAGTACTTC. Its translation is CASSPGPGGRETQYF.

The V and J genes are TRBV7-3 and TRBJ2-1; TRBD2 matches 13 bases. The trim removed 5 bases at V and 9 bases at J, leaving 7 bases unmatched. Germline CDR1 reads SGHTA; CDR2 reads FQGTGA. This CDR3 comprises 15 residues. The CDR3 here is CASSPRTSGGFEQFF. In DNA, the CDR3 is TGTGCCAGCAGCCCGCGGACTAGCGGGGGATTTGAGCAGTTCTTC.

The chain couples TRBV15 to TRBJ2-2; 8 bases agree with TRBD1. CDR1 and CDR2 (germline): LNHNV, YYDKDF (reference sequence). This CDR3 contains 16 residues. Trimming at V came to 6 bases and at J to 4 bases, leaving 10 bases not matched to a gene. The CDR3 loop reads CATRNNGQGPTGELFF. The DNA of the CDR3 is TGTGCCACCAGAAACAACGGACAGGGCCCCACCGGGGAGCTGTTTTTT.

The J gene is TRBJ1-2, the V gene TRBV9, with TRBD1 identical over 7 bases. Losses at the gene ends were 0 bases for V and 7 bases for J; bases not matched to a gene: 9. Germline values: CDR1 SGDLS, CDR2 YYNGEE. The CDR3 extends over 15 amino acids. DNA for the CDR3: TGTGCCAGCAGCGTAGAGCCGACAGGGAGGAGTGGCTACACCTTC. This sequence encodes CASSVEPTGRSGYTF.

The chain joins TRBV7-9 to TRBJ1-6; D gene ambiguous. Per germline, CDR1 SEHNR and CDR2 FQNEAQ (reference sequence). This CDR3 region has 17 residues. The V end lost 1 base, the J end lost 0 bases, and 10 bases lay between the germline ends. CDR3 loop: CASSLGVGSSYNSPLHF. The CDR3 DNA sequence: TGTGCCAGCAGCTTAGGTGTGGGGAGCTCCTATAATTCACCCCTCCACTTT.

The CDR3 spells CATSDGDQPQHF. The CDR3 coding sequence is TGTGCCACCAGTGACGGGGATCAGCCCCAGCATTTT. The V gene is TRBV24-1, the J gene TRBJ1-5; D is unclear. Trimming removed 4 bases at V and 5 bases at J, with 5 bases between. The germline gives CDR1 KGHDR, CDR2 SFDVKD. This CDR3 is 12 amino acids long.

The rearrangement uses TRBV18 and TRBJ1-5; 11 nucleotides agree with TRBD1. The germline CDR1 and CDR2 sequences are KGHSH and LQKENI. This CDR3 is built from 18 residues. V trimming: 3 bases; J trimming: 2 bases; junction bases outside the gene matches: 9. CDR3 sequence (DNA): TGTGCCAGCTCACCCCGGGACAGGGGGTTAGGTGGCAATCAGCCCCAGCATTTT. Protein: CASSPRDRGLGGNQPQHF.

The rearrangement links TRBV30 to TRBJ1-4; D is possibly TRBD1 (6 bases). V was shortened by 4 bases and J by 7 bases, with 10 bases between the two germline ends. CDR3 length: 12 residues. The germline CDR1 and CDR2 sequences are GTSNPN and SVGIG (reference sequence). The CDR3 DNA sequence: TGTGCCTGGAACAGGGATGGTGAAAAACTGTTTTTT. Amino acids: CAWNRDGEKLFF.

The chain uses TRBV30 and TRBJ2-2; 8 bases line up with TRBD2. After removal of 3 bases from V and 4 bases from J, the junction contained 4 bases not matched to a gene. The germline V gene has CDR1 GTSNPN and CDR2 SVGIG (reference sequence). The length of the CDR3 is 14 residues. CDR3 amino acids: CAWSQLAGTGELFF. Written as DNA, the CDR3 is TGTGCCTGGAGCCAGCTAGCGGGCACCGGGGAGCTGTTTTTT.